These 25 T cell receptor beta chains originate from one sample sequenced in a study of cytomegalovirus exposure and HLA in healthy donors. Primers: 60 Vbeta forward and 13 Jbeta reverse. Clones were read by immunoSEQ multiplex PCR, and TCRdb kept only the in-frame ones, dropping some. The profile covers approximately 50,000 clones, with 60% to 85% appearing a single time and around 8.1% taken by the ten largest. Source material: PBMCs. The receptors come from a man aged 25 to 40 in good health and CMV-seropositive.

This clone was observed a single time. This chain uses TRBV29-1 with TRBJ1-1; D gene unclear. The CDR3 is 14 residues long. Trimming removed 5 bases at V and 1 base at J, with 14 bases between. Per germline, CDR1 SQVTM and CDR2 ANQGSEA. As DNA, the CDR3 is TGCAGCGTTCCCTTTAGTTCGGGGAACACTGAAGCTTTCTTT. Amino acids: CSVPFSSGNTEAFF.

V is TRBV7-8 and J is TRBJ1-1; the match to TRBD1 covers 7 bases. The CDR3 has 12 amino acids. Germline values: CDR1 SGHVS, CDR2 FQNEAQ. Unmatched junction bases numbered 2, after V lost 6 bases and J lost 4 bases. The CDR3 loop is CASSTGVTEAFF. The CDR3 DNA reads TGTGCCAGCAGTACAGGGGTCACTGAAGCTTTCTTT.

Here the CDR3 DNA reads TGTGCCATCATCCGGCCAGGCAGGTACGAGCAGTACTTC. It codes for CAIIRPGRYEQYF. J is TRBJ2-7 and V is TRBV10-3; no firm D call. Trimming removed 7 bases from V and 4 bases from J, with 14 bases in between. Germline V CDR1 and CDR2: ENHRY, SYGVKD. This CDR3 has 13 residues.

V usage is TRBV7-3 and J usage is TRBJ2-1, with 9 bases aligning to TRBD2. The germline V gene encodes CDR1 SGHTA and CDR2 FQGTGA. J was trimmed by 2 bases and V by 1 base; bases with no gene match: 0. The CDR3 is 15 amino acids. The CDR3 sequence: CASSLSGGAYNEQFF. For the CDR3, the DNA is TGTGCCAGCAGCTTAAGCGGGGGGGCCTACAATGAGCAGTTCTTC.

The chain is built from TRBV5-1 and TRBJ1-1; 11 positions agree with TRBD1. Germline CDR1 and CDR2: SGHRS and YFSETQ. The CDR3 is made up of 17 amino acids. Germline trimming cut 4 bases from V and 4 bases from J; bases unmatched to any gene: 12. The chain's CDR3 is CASSPGQGAPVGTEAFF. CDR3 nucleotides: TGCGCCAGCAGCCCAGGACAGGGGGCGCCGGTCGGCACTGAAGCTTTCTTT.

The chain is built from TRBV23-1 and TRBJ2-5, with no clear D. TRBV23-1 is reported as an ORF; its role is uncertain. Trimming cost V 2 bases and J 4 bases, with 17 bases left between them. The CDR3 has 16 amino acids. CDR3 amino acids: CASSQGNYVRRETQYF. The CDR3 DNA follows: TGCGCCAGCAGTCAAGGCAACTACGTACGGCGAGAGACCCAGTACTTC.

The CDR3: CASRGHDLSLYNEQFF. As DNA, the CDR3 is TGCGCCAGCAGGGGCCACGACCTAAGCCTCTACAATGAGCAGTTCTTC. The rearrangement links TRBV5-1 to TRBJ2-1; D remains unclear. The germline V gene encodes CDR1 SGHRS and CDR2 YFSETQ. The CDR3 is made up of 16 amino acids. Trimming stripped 5 bases from V and 3 bases from J, with 18 bases between.

The chain joins TRBV6-5 to TRBJ1-5, with TRBD1 matching 8 bases. Germline V gene lookup returns CDR1 MNHEY and CDR2 SVGAGI. The J segment lost 7 bases and the V segment lost 6 bases, leaving 8 bases of the junction unmatched. CDR3 length: 14 amino acids. The CDR3 sequence is CASSRGQGYQPQHF. CDR3 nucleotides: TGTGCCAGCAGCCGAGGACAGGGTTACCAGCCCCAGCATTTT.

CDR3 bases: TGTGCCAGCAGCTTGACAGGGGGCGGATCCAATTCACCCCTCCACTTT. Translating it yields CASSLTGGGSNSPLHF. This chain uses TRBV7-2 with TRBJ1-6; TRBD1 matches 10 bases. Losses at the gene ends were 3 bases for V and 7 bases for J; bases not matched to a gene: 6. Looked up from germline, CDR1 is SGHTA and CDR2 is FQGNSA. The CDR3 runs to 16 residues.

The V and J genes are TRBV15 and TRBJ2-3; D call uncertain. Germline assignment: CDR1 LNHNV and CDR2 YYDKDF (reference sequence). The CDR3 length is 14 residues. V was pared by 0 bases and J by 6 bases, with 10 bases between. The chain's CDR3 is CATSRDGSRDTQYF. For the CDR3, the DNA is TGTGCCACCAGCAGAGATGGGTCGCGGGATACGCAGTATTTT.

The chain employs TRBV7-2 and TRBJ1-2; D is unresolved. CDR1 is SGHTA and CDR2 is FQGNSA in the germline V gene. The CDR3 covers 12 residues. V was trimmed by 3 bases and J by 1 base, leaving 3 bases between them. CDR3 sequence reads: CASSFNNYGYTF. The CDR3 DNA follows: TGTGCCAGCAGCTTCAATAACTATGGCTACACCTTC.

The J gene is TRBJ1-5, the V gene TRBV29-1; 8 nucleotides align to TRBD1. With V trimmed by 6 bases and J by 8 bases, 12 bases remained unmatched. CDR1 is SQVTM and CDR2 is ANQGSEA in the germline V gene. This CDR3 is 14 amino acids long. The CDR3 region has the DNA TGCAGCGTGGGTACAGGGGGGATAGAGGAGCCCCAGCATTTT. This translates into CSVGTGGIEEPQHF. Combining the CDR3 with reference TRBV29-1 and TRBJ1-5 gives the whole variable domain SAVISQKPSRDICQRGTSLTIQCQVDSQVTMMFWYRQQPGQSLTLIATANQGSEATYESGFVIDKFPISRPNLTFSTLTVSNMSPEDSSIYLCSVGTGGIEEPQHFGDGTRLSIL.

This sequence joins TRBV4-1 and TRBJ1-5; D gene ambiguous. Trimming cost V 3 bases and J 1 base, with 7 bases left between them. CDR1 MGHRA and CDR2 YSYEKL come from the germline V gene. The CDR3 runs 14 residues. CDR3 sequence: CASSQEESNQPQHF. The CDR3 DNA reads as TGCGCCAGCAGCCAGGAGGAGAGCAATCAGCCCCAGCATTTT.

This clone was counted once. The chain has TRBV2 and TRBJ1-5; D unclear. CDR1 is SNHLY, CDR2 FYNNEI, per germline. V dropped 1 base and J dropped 1 base, with 8 bases sitting between them. The CDR3 loop spans 15 amino acids. CDR3 sequence (DNA): TGTGCCAGCAGTGAAGAACAGTTAAGCAATCAGCCCCAGCATTTT. Translating gives CASSEEQLSNQPQHF.

The J gene is TRBJ1-1, the V gene TRBV6-1, with a possible D match to TRBD1 (6 bases). The V gene's germline CDR1 is MNHNS and CDR2 SASEGT. This CDR3 has 17 residues. With 4 bases removed from V and 0 bases from J, the gap between germline ends came to 18 bases. The CDR3 loop is CASSARPGHSMNTEAFF. In DNA, the CDR3 is TGTGCCAGCAGTGCTAGGCCGGGACATAGCATGAACACTGAAGCTTTCTTT.

This rearrangement joins TRBV5-1 to TRBJ1-1; 7 bases fit TRBD1. This CDR3 is built from 15 residues. The J segment lost 0 bases and the V segment lost 3 bases, leaving 5 bases of the junction unmatched. In germline, CDR1 is SGHRS, CDR2 YFSETQ. The CDR3, as DNA: TGCGCCAGCAGCTCGCCGGGACAGATGAACACTGAAGCTTTCTTT. It is translated as CASSSPGQMNTEAFF.

Details on this clone: Sequence at one end of the junction differs from germline and may be a read error. The V call is TRBV7-9, the J call TRBJ1-1; D possibly corresponds to TRBD1 (5 bases). The germline gives CDR1 SEHNR, CDR2 FQNEAQ (reference sequence). The length of the CDR3 is 13 residues. The CDR3 DNA follows: TGTTCCAGCAGCCCCCCCCGGGGGACTGAAGCTTTCTTT. As protein: CSSSPPRGTEAFF.

This clone was seen just once. This chain links TRBV5-4 with TRBJ1-4; D is perhaps TRBD1 (5 bases). The CDR3 is 17 residues long. V lost 1 base to trimming and J lost 7 bases, with 20 bases between them. Germline assignment: CDR1 SGHNT and CDR2 YYREEE (reference sequence). CDR3 bases: TGTGCCAGCAGCTTGCTTTCTGGGGAGGTAACAGGTGAAAAACTGTTTTTT. It translates to CASSLLSGEVTGEKLFF.

The genes are TRBV6-5 and TRBJ2-7; TRBD2 aligns across 10 bases. V trimming: 6 bases; J trimming: 2 bases; junction bases outside the gene matches: 4. The CDR3 consists of 14 residues. Germline V CDR1 and CDR2: MNHEY, SVGAGI. As DNA, the CDR3 is TGTGCCAGCAGAATAAGCGGGGGGGCCTACGAGCAGTACTTC. It codes for CASRISGGAYEQYF.

V and J are TRBV27 and TRBJ2-2; 12 bases agree with TRBD1. V gave up 6 bases and J gave up 7 bases; unmatched junction bases: 6. This CDR3 contains 15 residues. Germline assignment: CDR1 MNHEY and CDR2 SMNVEV (reference sequence). The CDR3 reads CASRRDRGQGGELFF. CDR3 bases: TGTGCCAGCAGGAGGGACAGGGGGCAGGGCGGGGAGCTGTTTTTT.

The chain combines TRBV6-5 with TRBJ2-7, with D possibly TRBD1 on 6 matching bases. Trimming removed 4 bases at V and 0 bases at J, with 13 bases between. The CDR3 totals 15 residues. The germline V gene has CDR1 MNHEY and CDR2 SVGAGI. CDR3: CASSSLGTLSYEQYF. The CDR3 nucleotides read TGTGCCAGCAGTTCTCTAGGGACACTCTCCTACGAGCAGTACTTC.

This clone was observed a handful of times. V and J are TRBV6-4 and TRBJ2-2, with 7 bases lining up with TRBD2. CDR1 is MRHNA and CDR2 is SNTAGT in the germline V gene. The V and J ends lost 2 bases and 3 bases, in that order; junction bases with no gene match: 0. CDR3 length equals 14 residues. The CDR3 DNA sequence: TGTGCCAGCAGTGACAGCGGGGACACCGGGGAGCTGTTTTTT. Protein sequence: CASSDSGDTGELFF.

The chain is built from TRBV13 and TRBJ2-2, with TRBD1 matching 8 bases. V trimming: 4 bases; J trimming: 4 bases; junction bases outside the gene matches: 5. Per germline, CDR1 PRHDT and CDR2 FYEKMQ (reference sequence). The CDR3 is made up of 15 amino acids. The CDR3 coding sequence is TGTGCCAGCAGCTCCGGGACAGGAACCACCGGGGAGCTGTTTTTT. It codes for CASSSGTGTTGELFF.

This chain links TRBV28 with TRBJ1-5; 11 bases are shared with TRBD1. CDR1 is MDHEN, CDR2 SYDVKM, per germline. The CDR3 runs to 16 residues. V was pared by 6 bases and J by 6 bases, with 10 bases of the junction left unmatched. The CDR3 bases are TGTGCCAGCAGACAAGGGACAGGGGGAAGGGGTCAGCCCCAGCATTTT. Translation gives CASRQGTGGRGQPQHF.

Worth noting for this clone: A read error may account for a junction end that differs from germline. The gene calls are TRBV5-6 and TRBJ1-2; the D gene is possibly TRBD1 (5 bases). Germline values: CDR1 SGHDT, CDR2 YYEEEE. The CDR3 contains 14 residues. The CDR3: CASTELGRAESRIF. The CDR3 coding sequence is TGTGCCAGCACCGAACTGGGCAGGGCGGAATCACGGATCTTC.